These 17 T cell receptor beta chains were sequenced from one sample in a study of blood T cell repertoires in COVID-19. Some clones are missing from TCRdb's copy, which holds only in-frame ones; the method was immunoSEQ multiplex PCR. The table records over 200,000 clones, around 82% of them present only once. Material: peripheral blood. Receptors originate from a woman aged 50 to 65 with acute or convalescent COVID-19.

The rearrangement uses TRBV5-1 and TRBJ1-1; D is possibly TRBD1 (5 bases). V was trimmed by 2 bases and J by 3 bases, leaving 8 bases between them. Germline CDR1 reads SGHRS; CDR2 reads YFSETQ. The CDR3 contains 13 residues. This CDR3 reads CASSFGADTEAFF. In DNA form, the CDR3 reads TGCGCCAGCAGCTTTGGGGCGGACACTGAAGCTTTCTTT. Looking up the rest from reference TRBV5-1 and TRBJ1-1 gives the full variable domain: KAGVTQTPRYLIKTRGQQVTLSCSPISGHRSVSWYQQTPGQGLQFLFEYFSETQRNKGNFPGRFSGRQFSNSRSEMNVSTLELGDSALYLCASSFGADTEAFFGQGTRLTVV.

The CDR3 DNA sequence: TGTGCCATCGAAAGCGGGAGGGCGACCGGGGAGCTGTTTTTT. This sequence encodes CAIESGRATGELFF. The V and J genes are TRBV10-3 and TRBJ2-2, with 10 bases that match TRBD2. CDR3 length: 14 residues. CDR1 is ENHRY, CDR2 SYGVKD, per germline. The J segment lost 5 bases and the V segment lost 8 bases, leaving 5 bases of the junction unmatched.

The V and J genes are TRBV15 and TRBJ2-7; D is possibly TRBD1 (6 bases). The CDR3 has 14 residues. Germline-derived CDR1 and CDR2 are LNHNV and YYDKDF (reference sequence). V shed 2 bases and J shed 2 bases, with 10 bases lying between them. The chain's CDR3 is CATSRNRDPYEQYF. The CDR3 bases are TGTGCCACCAGCAGAAACAGGGACCCCTACGAGCAGTACTTC. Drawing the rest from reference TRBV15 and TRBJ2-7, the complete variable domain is DAMVIQNPRYQVTQFGKPVTLSCSQTLNHNVMYWYQQKSSQAPKLLFHYYDKDFNNEADTPDNFQSRRPNTSFCFLDIRSPGLGDTAMYLCATSRNRDPYEQYFGPGTRLTVT.

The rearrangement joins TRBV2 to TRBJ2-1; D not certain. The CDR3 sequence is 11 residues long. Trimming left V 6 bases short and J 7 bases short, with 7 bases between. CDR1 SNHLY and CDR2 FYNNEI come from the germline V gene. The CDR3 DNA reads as TGTGCCAGCAGCCCCCAGAATGAGCAGTTCTTC. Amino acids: CASSPQNEQFF.

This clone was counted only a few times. The CDR3 spells CASSPYYISYYEQYF. The CDR3 DNA reads TGTGCCAGCAGTCCGTACTACATTTCTTACTACGAGCAGTACTTC. The rearrangement uses TRBV27 and TRBJ2-7, with D unclear. Germline values: CDR1 MNHEY, CDR2 SMNVEV (reference sequence). CDR3 length equals 15 residues. V shed 5 bases and J shed 3 bases, with 17 bases lying between them.

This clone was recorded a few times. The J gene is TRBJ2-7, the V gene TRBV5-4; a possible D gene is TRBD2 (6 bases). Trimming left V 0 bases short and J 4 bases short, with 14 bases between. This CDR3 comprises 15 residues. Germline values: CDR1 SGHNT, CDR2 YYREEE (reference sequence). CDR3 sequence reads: CASSLGTGEIYEQYF. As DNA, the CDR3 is TGTGCCAGCAGCTTGGGGACGGGAGAAATTTACGAGCAGTACTTC.

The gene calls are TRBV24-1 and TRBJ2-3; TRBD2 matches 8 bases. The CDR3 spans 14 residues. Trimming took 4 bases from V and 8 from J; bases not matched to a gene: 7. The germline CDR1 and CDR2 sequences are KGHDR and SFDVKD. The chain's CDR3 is CATSERTSQGTQYF. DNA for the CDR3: TGTGCCACCAGTGAGCGGACTAGCCAGGGTACGCAGTATTTT.

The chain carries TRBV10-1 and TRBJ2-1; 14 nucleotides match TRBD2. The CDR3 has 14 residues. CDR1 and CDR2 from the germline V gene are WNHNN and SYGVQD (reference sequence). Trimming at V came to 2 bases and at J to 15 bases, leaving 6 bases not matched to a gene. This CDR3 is CASSEGGLAGVVFF. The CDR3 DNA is TGCGCCAGCAGTGAGGGGGGACTAGCGGGAGTCGTGTTCTTC.

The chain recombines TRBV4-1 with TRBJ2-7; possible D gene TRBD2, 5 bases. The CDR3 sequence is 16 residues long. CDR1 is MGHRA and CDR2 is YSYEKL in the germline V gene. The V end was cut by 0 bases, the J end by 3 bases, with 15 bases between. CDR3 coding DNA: TGCGCCAGCAGCCAAGATCCCAACAGAGGGATCTACGAGCAGTACTTC. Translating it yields CASSQDPNRGIYEQYF.

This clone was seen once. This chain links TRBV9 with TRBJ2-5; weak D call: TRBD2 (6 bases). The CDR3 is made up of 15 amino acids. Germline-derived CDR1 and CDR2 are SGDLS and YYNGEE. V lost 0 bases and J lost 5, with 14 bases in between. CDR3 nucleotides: TGTGCCAGCAGCGTAGGTCGGGAGCGGTGGGAGACCCAGTACTTC. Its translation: CASSVGRERWETQYF.

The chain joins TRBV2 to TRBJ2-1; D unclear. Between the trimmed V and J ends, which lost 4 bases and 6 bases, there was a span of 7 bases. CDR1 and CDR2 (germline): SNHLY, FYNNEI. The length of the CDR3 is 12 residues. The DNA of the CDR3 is TGTGCCAGCAGTGTTCGCGGCAATGAGCAGTTCTTC. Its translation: CASSVRGNEQFF.

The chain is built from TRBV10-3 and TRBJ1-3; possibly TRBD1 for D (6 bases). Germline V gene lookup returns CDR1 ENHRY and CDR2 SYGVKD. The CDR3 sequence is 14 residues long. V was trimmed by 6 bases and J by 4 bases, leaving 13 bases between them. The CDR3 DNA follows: TGTGCCATCAGCCAAACAGGGCCCGGAAACACCATATATTTT. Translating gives CAISQTGPGNTIYF.

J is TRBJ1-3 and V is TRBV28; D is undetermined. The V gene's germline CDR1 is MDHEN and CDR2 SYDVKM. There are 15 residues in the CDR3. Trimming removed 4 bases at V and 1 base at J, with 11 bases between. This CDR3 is CASSYSPGSGNTIYF. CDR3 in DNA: TGTGCCAGCAGTTATTCCCCAGGTTCTGGAAACACCATATATTTT.

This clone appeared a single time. The CDR3 DNA is TGTGCCAGCAGCTTGGTCAGGGGTTCGTACGAGCAGTACTTC. Its translation is CASSLVRGSYEQYF. The chain has TRBV5-5 and TRBJ2-7; TRBD1 is a possible D gene (6 bases). V was clipped by 0 bases and J by 4 bases, with 11 bases between them. Germline V lookup: CDR1 SGHKS, CDR2 YYEKEE (reference sequence). This CDR3 region has 14 residues. Supplemented by reference TRBV5-5 and TRBJ2-7, the full variable domain reads DAGVTQSPTHLIKTRGQQVTLRCSPISGHKSVSWYQQVLGQGPQFIFQYYEKEERGRGNFPDRFSARQFPNYSSELNVNALLLGDSALYLCASSLVRGSYEQYFGPGTRLTVT.

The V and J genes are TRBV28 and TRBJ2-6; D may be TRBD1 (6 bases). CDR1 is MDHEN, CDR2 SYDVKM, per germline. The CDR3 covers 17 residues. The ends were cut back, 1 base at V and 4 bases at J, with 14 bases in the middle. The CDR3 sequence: CASSLLGQLQGANVLTF. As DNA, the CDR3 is TGTGCCAGCAGTTTATTAGGACAGTTACAGGGGGCCAACGTCCTGACTTTC.

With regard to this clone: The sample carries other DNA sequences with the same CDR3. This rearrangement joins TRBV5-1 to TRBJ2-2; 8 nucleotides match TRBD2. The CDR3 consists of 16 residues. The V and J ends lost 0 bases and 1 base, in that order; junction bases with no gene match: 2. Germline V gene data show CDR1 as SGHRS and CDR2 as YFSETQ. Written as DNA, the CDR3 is TGCGCCAGCAGCTTGGCCCTAGCGGGGAACACCGGGGAGCTGTTTTTT. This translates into CASSLALAGNTGELFF.

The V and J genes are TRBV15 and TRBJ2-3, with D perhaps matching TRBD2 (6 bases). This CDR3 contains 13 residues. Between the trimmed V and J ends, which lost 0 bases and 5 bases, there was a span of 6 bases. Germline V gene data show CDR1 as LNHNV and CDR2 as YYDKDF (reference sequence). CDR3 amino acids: CATSRETRDTQYF. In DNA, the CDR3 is TGTGCCACCAGCAGAGAGACTAGAGATACGCAGTATTTT.